The 8 T cell receptor beta chains presented below share a single source sample, sequenced in a study of CD8 T cells in Susac syndrome. A quantity of roughly 0.5 to 1 ug RNA underwent reverse transcription using random hexamers. TCRdb recomputed calls from the immunoSEQ multiplex PCR reads with MiXCR, one row per CDR3 protein. The repertoire holds some 180,000 distinct CDR3 sequences, over 90% seen once, with approximately 0.099% in the top ten. Sequenced material: CD4+ T cells from PBMCs. These receptors originate from a human donor with Susac syndrome.

The rearrangement joins TRBV16 to TRBJ1-1; D is uncertain. The ends were cut back, 1 base at V and 7 bases at J, with 10 bases in the middle. This CDR3 has 13 amino acids. Germline values: CDR1 KGHSY, CDR2 FQNENV. Written as DNA, the CDR3 is TGTGCCAGCAGCCAATTTCCCCAGATTGAAGCTTTCTTT. Its protein is CASSQFPQIEAFF.

J is TRBJ1-1 and V is TRBV30; 7 bases align to TRBD1. Germline V CDR1 and CDR2: GTSNPN, SVGIG (reference sequence). The CDR3 is 10 residues long. CDR3 bases: TGTGCAGGGGGCCGAACTGAAGCTTTCTTT. It specifies CAGGRTEAFF.

This sequence joins TRBV14 and TRBJ2-2; D not certain. V dropped 1 base and J dropped 2 bases, with 14 bases sitting between them. CDR1 and CDR2 (germline): SGHDN, FVKESK. This CDR3 has 17 residues. CDR3 amino acids: CASSQVGWRYNTGELFF. The CDR3 DNA follows: TGTGCCAGCAGCCAAGTGGGCTGGAGATACAACACCGGGGAGCTGTTTTTT.

V and J are TRBV15 and TRBJ2-1; D might be TRBD2 (6 bases). The DNA end is more similar to TRBJ2-7, so the J call may be wrong. The CDR3 totals 17 residues. Germline V gene sequence: CDR1 LNHNV, CDR2 YYDKDF (reference sequence). CDR3 bases: TGTGCCACCAGCAGAGGGATTGCGGGGATACGTCCTAGGGAGCAGTACTTC. Translated: CATSRGIAGIRPREQYF.

The V call is TRBV5-1, the J call TRBJ2-7, with 7 bases fitting TRBD2. This CDR3 contains 15 residues. Losses at the gene ends were 2 bases for V and 0 bases for J; bases not matched to a gene: 5. Germline CDR1 and CDR2: SGHRS and YFSETQ. The CDR3 DNA is TGCGCCAGCAGCTTCCGCGGGGGAAGCTCCTACGAGCAGTACTTC. Its translation is CASSFRGGSSYEQYF.

This clonotype has just one count. The chain has TRBV20-1 and TRBJ2-7; 10 bases are shared with TRBD1. The germline CDR1 and CDR2 sequences are DFQATT and SNEGSKA (reference sequence). CDR3 length: 15 amino acids. V lost 6 bases and J lost 3; bases outside the gene matches: 11. CDR3 sequence (DNA): TGCAGTGCCCCGGACCCGACAGGGGGCTTCTACGAGCAGTACTTC. This gives the protein CSAPDPTGGFYEQYF.

The CDR3 loop reads CASSLDSSETQYF. CDR3 coding DNA: TGTGCCAGCAGCTTGGACAGTTCGGAGACCCAGTACTTC. The chain carries TRBV7-2 and TRBJ2-5, with a tentative D call TRBD1 (6 bases). This CDR3 is built from 13 residues. Germline V CDR1 and CDR2: SGHTA, FQGNSA. V gave up 3 bases and J gave up 5 bases, with 10 bases separating them.

V and J are TRBV7-3 and TRBJ2-7; weak D call: TRBD1 (6 bases). The germline V and J ends were trimmed by 1 base and 0 bases, with 13 bases remaining between them. Germline-derived CDR1 and CDR2 are SGHTA and FQGTGA. This CDR3 has 16 residues. The CDR3 spells CASSLRQGKSSYEQYF. The CDR3 nucleotides read TGTGCCAGCAGCTTAAGGCAGGGGAAAAGCTCCTACGAGCAGTACTTC.